This T cell receptor beta chain was retrieved from a study of T cell repertoires in cytomegalovirus infection. On the study more broadly: From public TCR beta signatures came an indication of both CMV infection and matching HLA type.

TCRdb processed the reads anew with MiXCR; each CDR3 protein has one entry. The data hold around 210,000 distinct CDR3 sequences, with 6% to 8% observed a single time. J gave up 7 bases and V 0 bases, and 9 bases lay outside the gene matches. The CDR3 totals 16 residues. CDR1 DFQATT and CDR2 SNEGSKA come from the germline V gene (reference sequence). The chain recombines TRBV20-1 with TRBJ2-1; 10 nucleotides agree with TRBD1. Sequencing was carried out using PBMCs. This TCR was sampled from a human donor in good health (CMV status not recorded). Some clones in this sample may be carry-over from other donors' samples. CDR3 DNA sequence: TGCAGTGCTAGAGATCCTCGGACAGGGGGAACAAATGAGCAGTTCTTC. Translation: CSARDPRTGGTNEQFF.